The entry below describes one TCR beta chain. This CDR3 is built from 15 residues. The trim removed 3 bases at V and 4 bases at J, leaving 4 bases unmatched. CDR1 MRHNA and CDR2 SNTAGT come from the germline V gene. The data were taken from a study of blood T cell repertoires in COVID-19. At the level of the study: Researchers got acute and convalescent COVID-19 samples from the United States, Italy and Spain. PBMCs, B-cell-depleted T cells, or T cells provided the cDNA or gDNA that made up the material.

Recruitment covered over 20 US areas and drew participants whose ages spanned roughly 18 to 100 years. Per the study methods: Nucleated cell number was recorded as an estimate derived from reference gene primer amplification. Here immunoSEQ multiplex PCR was the method, and the copy in TCRdb shows in-frame clones only, minus some. V and J calls and clone size are copied from that table; D and trimming were computed from the DNA. The table records fewer than 500,000 clones, approximately 90% of them present only once. The sequenced sample consisted of PBMCs or T cells enriched from blood (not recorded which). The clonotype comes from a woman aged 25 to 45 with acute COVID-19. V gene TRBV6-4 combines with J gene TRBJ2-3; 10 bases match TRBD2. Here the CDR3 DNA reads TGTGCCAGCAGTGAAAGCGGGGGGGGCCCAGATACGCAGTATTTT. This sequence encodes CASSESGGGPDTQYF.